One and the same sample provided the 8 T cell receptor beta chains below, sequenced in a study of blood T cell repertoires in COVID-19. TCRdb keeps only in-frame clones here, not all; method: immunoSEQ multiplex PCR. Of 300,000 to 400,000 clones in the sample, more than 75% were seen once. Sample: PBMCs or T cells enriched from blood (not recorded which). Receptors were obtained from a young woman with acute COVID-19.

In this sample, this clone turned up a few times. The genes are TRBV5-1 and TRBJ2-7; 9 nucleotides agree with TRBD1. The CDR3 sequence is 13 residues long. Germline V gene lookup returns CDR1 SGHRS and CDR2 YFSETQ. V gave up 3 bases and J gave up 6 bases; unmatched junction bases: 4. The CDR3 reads CASSSGTGTEQYF. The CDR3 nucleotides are TGCGCCAGCAGCTCAGGGACAGGGACCGAGCAGTACTTC.

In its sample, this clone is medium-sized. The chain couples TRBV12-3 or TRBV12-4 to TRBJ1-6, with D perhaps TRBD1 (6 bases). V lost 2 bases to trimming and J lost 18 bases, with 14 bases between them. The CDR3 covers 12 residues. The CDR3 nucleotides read TGTGCCAGCAGTTTATCGGGGGGCGCTGACCACTTT. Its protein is CASSLSGGADHF.

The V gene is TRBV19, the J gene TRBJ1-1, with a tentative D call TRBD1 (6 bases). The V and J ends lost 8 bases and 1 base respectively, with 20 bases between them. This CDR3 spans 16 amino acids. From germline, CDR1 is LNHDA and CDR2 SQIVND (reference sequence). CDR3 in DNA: TGTGCCAGTCGGAAGAGGCAGGGGATCCAGAACACTGAAGCTTTCTTT. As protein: CASRKRQGIQNTEAFF. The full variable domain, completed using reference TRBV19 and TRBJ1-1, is DGGITQSPKYLFRKEGQNVTLSCEQNLNHDAMYWYRQDPGQGLRLIYYSQIVNDFQKGDIAEGYSVSREKKESFPLTVTSAQKNPTAFYLCASRKRQGIQNTEAFFGQGTRLTVV.

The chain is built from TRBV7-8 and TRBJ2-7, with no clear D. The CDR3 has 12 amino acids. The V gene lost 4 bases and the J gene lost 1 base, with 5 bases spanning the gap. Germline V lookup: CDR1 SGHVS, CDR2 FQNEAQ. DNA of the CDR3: TGTGCCAGCAGCTACGGGTCCTACGAGCAGTACTTC. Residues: CASSYGSYEQYF.

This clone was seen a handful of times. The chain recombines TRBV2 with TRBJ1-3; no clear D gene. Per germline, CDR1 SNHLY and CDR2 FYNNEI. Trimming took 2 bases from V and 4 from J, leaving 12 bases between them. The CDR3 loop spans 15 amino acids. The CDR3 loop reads CASSERGVGGNTIYF. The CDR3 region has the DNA TGTGCCAGCAGTGAACGGGGAGTGGGAGGAAACACCATATATTTT.

The CDR3 DNA is TGTGCCAGCAGTTATGGGGAGGGAGGGACCACTGAAGCTTTCTTT. Translating it yields CASSYGEGGTTEAFF. V gene TRBV6-5 combines with J gene TRBJ1-1; D might be TRBD1 (5 bases). V lost 3 bases and J lost 4, with 15 bases in between. The CDR3 totals 15 residues. Per germline, CDR1 MNHEY and CDR2 SVGAGI.

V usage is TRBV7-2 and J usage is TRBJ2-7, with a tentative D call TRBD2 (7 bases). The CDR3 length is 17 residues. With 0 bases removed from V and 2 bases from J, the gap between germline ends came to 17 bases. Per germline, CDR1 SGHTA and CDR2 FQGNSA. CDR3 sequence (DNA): TGTGCCAGCAGCTTAGCGTGGGGCGGGGGCCTACCCTACGAGCAGTACTTC. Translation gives CASSLAWGGGLPYEQYF.

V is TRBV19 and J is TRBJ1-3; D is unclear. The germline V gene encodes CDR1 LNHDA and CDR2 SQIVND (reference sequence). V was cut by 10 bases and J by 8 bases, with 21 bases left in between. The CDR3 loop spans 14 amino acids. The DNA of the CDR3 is TGTGCCACAAGACCGAGGGCCTTATCCGACACCATATATTTT. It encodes CATRPRALSDTIYF.